This T cell receptor beta chain was recovered during a study of shared clonotypes between healthy human individuals. Turning to the study itself: Per-donor plates numbered three CD4 naive, three CD4 memory, two CD8 naive and one CD8 memory.

Germline values: CDR1 LNHDA, CDR2 SQIVND (reference sequence). CDR3 length equals 15 residues. The ends were cut back, 4 bases at V and 5 bases at J, with 12 bases in the middle. Assay used: immunoSEQ multiplex PCR; TCRdb lists only in-frame clones, some missing. Counted here are millions of clones, 85% to 95% occurring once; the ten biggest clones make up 0.1% to 0.15%. The V gene is TRBV19, the J gene TRBJ1-6; D is perhaps TRBD1 (6 bases). This TCR was recovered from a man between 18 and 35 years old in good health. Sequenced: naive CD4+ T cells sorted from blood. Subset given: CD45RA+ positively selected. CDR3 region: CASSSGGLNNSPLHF. In DNA form, the CDR3 reads TGTGCCAGTAGTAGCGGGGGCCTAAATAATTCACCCCTCCACTTT.